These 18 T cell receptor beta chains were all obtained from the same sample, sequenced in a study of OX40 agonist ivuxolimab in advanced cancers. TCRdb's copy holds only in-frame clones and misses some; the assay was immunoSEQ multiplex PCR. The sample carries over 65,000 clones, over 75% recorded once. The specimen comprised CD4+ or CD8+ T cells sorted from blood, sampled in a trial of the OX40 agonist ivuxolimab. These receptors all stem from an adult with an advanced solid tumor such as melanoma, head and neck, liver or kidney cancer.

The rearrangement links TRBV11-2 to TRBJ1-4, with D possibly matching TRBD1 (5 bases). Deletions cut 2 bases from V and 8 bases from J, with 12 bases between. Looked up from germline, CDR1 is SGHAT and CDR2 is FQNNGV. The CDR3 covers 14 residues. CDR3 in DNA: TGTGCCAGCAGCTTACCGGGACCATTCGAAAAACTGTTTTTT. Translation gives CASSLPGPFEKLFF.

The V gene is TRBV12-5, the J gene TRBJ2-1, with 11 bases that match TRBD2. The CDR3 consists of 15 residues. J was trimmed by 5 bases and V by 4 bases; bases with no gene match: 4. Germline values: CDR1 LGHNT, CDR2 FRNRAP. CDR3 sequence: CASGSGLAVNNEQFF. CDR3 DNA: TGTGCTAGTGGTTCGGGACTAGCGGTCAACAATGAGCAGTTCTTC.

CDR3 in amino acids: CASLPLGTGWDEQYF. The CDR3 nucleotides read TGTGCTTCCCTACCACTGGGGACAGGGTGGGACGAGCAGTACTTC. The chain has TRBV25-1 and TRBJ2-7; 9 bases are shared with TRBD1. Germline CDR1 reads MGHDK; CDR2 reads SYGVNS. This CDR3 has 15 residues.

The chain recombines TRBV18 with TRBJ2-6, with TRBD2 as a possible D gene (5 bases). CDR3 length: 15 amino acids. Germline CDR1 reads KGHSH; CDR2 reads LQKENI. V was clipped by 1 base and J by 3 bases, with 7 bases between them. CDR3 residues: CASSPQAGGANVLTF. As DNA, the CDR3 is TGTGCCAGCTCACCACAGGCGGGTGGGGCCAACGTCCTGACTTTC.

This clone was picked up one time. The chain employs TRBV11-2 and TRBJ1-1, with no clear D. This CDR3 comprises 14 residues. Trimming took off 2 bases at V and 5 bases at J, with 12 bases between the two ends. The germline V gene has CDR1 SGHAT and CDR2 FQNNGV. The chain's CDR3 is CASSLPLPGTEAFF. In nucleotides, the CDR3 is TGTGCCAGCAGCTTACCCTTGCCGGGAACTGAAGCTTTCTTT. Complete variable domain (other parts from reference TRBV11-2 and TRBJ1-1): EAGVAQSPRYKIIEKRQSVAFWCNPISGHATLYWYQQILGQGPKLLIQFQNNGVVDDSQLPKDRFSAERLKGVDSTLKIQPAKLEDSAVYLCASSLPLPGTEAFFGQGTRLTVV.

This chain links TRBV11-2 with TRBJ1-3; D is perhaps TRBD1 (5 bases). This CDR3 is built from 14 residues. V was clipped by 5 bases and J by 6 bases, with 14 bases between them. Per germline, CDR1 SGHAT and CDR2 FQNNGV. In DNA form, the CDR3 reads TGTGCCAGCAGCCCCCGGGGCGTCTCAAACACCATATATTTT. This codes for CASSPRGVSNTIYF.

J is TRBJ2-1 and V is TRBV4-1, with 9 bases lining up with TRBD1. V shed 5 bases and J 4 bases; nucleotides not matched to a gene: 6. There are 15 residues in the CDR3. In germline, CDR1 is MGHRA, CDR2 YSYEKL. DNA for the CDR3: TGCGCCAGCAGCTCTCGACAGGGGGTTTACAATGAGCAGTTCTTC. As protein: CASSSRQGVYNEQFF.

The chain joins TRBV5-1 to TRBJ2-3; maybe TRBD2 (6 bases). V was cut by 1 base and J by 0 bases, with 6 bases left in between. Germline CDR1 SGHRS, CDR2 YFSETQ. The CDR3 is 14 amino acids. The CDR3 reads CASSLSGSTDTQYF. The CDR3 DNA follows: TGCGCCAGCAGCTTGAGCGGGAGCACAGATACGCAGTATTTT. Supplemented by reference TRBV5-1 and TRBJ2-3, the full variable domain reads KAGVTQTPRYLIKTRGQQVTLSCSPISGHRSVSWYQQTPGQGLQFLFEYFSETQRNKGNFPGRFSGRQFSNSRSEMNVSTLELGDSALYLCASSLSGSTDTQYFGPGTRLTVL.

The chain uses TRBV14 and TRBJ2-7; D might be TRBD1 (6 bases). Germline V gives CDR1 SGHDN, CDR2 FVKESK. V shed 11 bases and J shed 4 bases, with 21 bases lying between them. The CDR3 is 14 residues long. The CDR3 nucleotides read TGTGCCTCGGCCGGGACCCCGAGGGGGTACGAGCAGTACTTC. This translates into CASAGTPRGYEQYF.

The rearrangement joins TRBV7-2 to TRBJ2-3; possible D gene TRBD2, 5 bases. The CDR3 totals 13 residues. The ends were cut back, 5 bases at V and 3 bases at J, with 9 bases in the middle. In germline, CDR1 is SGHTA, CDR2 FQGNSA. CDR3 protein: CASSPPGTDTQYF. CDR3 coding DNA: TGTGCCAGCAGCCCCCCGGGGACAGATACGCAGTATTTT.

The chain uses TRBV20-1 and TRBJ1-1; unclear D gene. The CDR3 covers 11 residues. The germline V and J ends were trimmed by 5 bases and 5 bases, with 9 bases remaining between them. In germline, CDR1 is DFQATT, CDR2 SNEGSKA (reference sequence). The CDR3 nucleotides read TGCAGTGCTCCGTCTTGGACTGAAGCTTTCTTT. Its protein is CSAPSWTEAFF.

CDR3: CASSPRSSGANVLTF. The CDR3 region has the DNA TGTGCCAGCTCACCGCGCTCTTCTGGGGCCAACGTCCTGACTTTC. The chain employs TRBV18 and TRBJ2-6; D is ambiguous. V was clipped by 3 bases and J by 1 base, with 7 bases between them. The CDR3 is 15 amino acids. Germline-derived CDR1 and CDR2 are KGHSH and LQKENI.

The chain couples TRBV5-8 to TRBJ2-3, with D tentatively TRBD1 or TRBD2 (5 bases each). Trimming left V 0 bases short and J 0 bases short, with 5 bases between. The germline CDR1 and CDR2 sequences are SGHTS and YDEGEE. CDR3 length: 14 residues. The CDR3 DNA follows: TGTGCCAGCAGCTTGGGGGGGAGCACAGATACGCAGTATTTT. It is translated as CASSLGGSTDTQYF.

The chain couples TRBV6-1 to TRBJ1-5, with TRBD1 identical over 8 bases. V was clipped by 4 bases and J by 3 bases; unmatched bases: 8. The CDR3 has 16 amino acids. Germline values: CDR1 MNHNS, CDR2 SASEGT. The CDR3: CASSGGGRGPNQPQHF. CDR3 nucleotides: TGTGCCAGCAGTGGAGGAGGCAGGGGGCCCAATCAGCCCCAGCATTTT.

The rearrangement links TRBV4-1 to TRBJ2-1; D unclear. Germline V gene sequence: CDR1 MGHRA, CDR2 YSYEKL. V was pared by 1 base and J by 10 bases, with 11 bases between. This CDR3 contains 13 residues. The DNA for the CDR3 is TGCGCCAGCAGCCAAGCCCTGTCTGGGGAGCAGTTCTTC. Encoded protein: CASSQALSGEQFF.

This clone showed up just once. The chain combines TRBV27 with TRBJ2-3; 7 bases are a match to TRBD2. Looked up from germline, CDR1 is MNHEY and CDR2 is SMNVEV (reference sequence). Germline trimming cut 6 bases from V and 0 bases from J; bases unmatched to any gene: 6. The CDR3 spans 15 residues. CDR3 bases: TGTGCCAGCAGGGATCTAGCGGCCAGCACAGATACGCAGTATTTT. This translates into CASRDLAASTDTQYF.

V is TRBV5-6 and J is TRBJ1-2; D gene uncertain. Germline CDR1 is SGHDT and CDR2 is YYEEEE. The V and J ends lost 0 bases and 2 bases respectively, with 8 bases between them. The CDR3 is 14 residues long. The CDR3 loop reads CASSLVGSNYGYTF. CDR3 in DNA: TGTGCCAGCAGCTTGGTAGGCAGCAACTATGGCTACACCTTC. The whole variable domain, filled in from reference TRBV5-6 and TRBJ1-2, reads DAGVTQSPTHLIKTRGQQVTLRCSPKSGHDTVSWYQQALGQGPQFIFQYYEEEERQRGNFPDRFSGHQFPNYSSELNVNALLLGDSALYLCASSLVGSNYGYTFGSGTRLTVV.

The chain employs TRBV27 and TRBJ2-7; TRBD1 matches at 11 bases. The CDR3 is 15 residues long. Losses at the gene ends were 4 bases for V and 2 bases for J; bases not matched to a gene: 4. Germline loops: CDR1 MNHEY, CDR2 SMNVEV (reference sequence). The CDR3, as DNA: TGTGCCAGCAGTTGGACAGGGGGCGCGACCTACGAGCAGTACTTC. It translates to CASSWTGGATYEQYF.